This note documents a single TCR beta chain sequence. The source of the sample is a study of PD-L1 blockade in urothelial cancer. The method was immunoSEQ multiplex PCR; TCRdb's version includes in-frame clones alone and lacks a portion of them. In the table there are 50,000 to 60,000 clones, approximately 87% of which are singletons. Germline assignment: CDR1 MNHEY and CDR2 SMNVEV (reference sequence). This CDR3 contains 14 residues. V dropped 4 bases and J dropped 0 bases, with 7 bases sitting between them. This sample comprised PBMCs, obtained around atezolizumab (anti-PD-L1) treatment. The sequence was obtained from a middle-aged man with urothelial cancer. The gene calls are TRBV27 and TRBJ2-4; D is unresolved. CDR3 in amino acids: CASSYSLAKNIQYF. CDR3 nucleotides: TGTGCCAGCAGTTACAGCTTAGCCAAAAACATTCAGTACTTC.